The present entry profiles one T cell receptor beta chain with its context. Its matching antigen is unknown. The data belong to a study of T cell repertoires in cytomegalovirus infection. The wider study: Recently identified HLA-C-restricted CMV epitopes and well-studied HLA-B-restricted CMV epitopes were used by the study. CMV infection and matching HLA type were both indicated by public TCR beta signatures.

TCRdb re-derived calls from the reads in MiXCR, one entry per CDR3 protein. Of about 480,000 distinct CDR3 sequences listed, 30% to 40% were seen once; the top ten hold roughly a sixth. General study findings and limits: CMV-specific TCR beta clonotypes restricted by HLA-C were the ones dominating the ex vivo response. Cumulative public TCR beta family frequency identified carriers of CMV plus the relevant HLA.

The length of the CDR3 is 13 residues. In germline, CDR1 is DFQATT, CDR2 SNEGSKA (reference sequence). V gave up 5 bases and J gave up 6 bases, with 15 bases separating them. The TCR sequence derives from a human donor in good health (CMV status not recorded). Some clones in this sample may be carry-over from other donors' samples. The rearrangement uses TRBV20-1 and TRBJ2-3; D uncertain. This sample comprised cultured PBMCs, obtained from culture after CMV antigen stimulation. In DNA, the CDR3 is TGCAGTGCTGGGCCCGATGTTTTGGATACGCAGTATTTT. Protein: CSAGPDVLDTQYF.